Following are 13 T cell receptor beta chains from one sample sequenced in a study of CD8+ T cells in alopecia areata. TCR sequencing used cDNA made by reverse transcription of extracted RNA. TCRdb's table, derived via immunoSEQ multiplex PCR, lists solely in-frame clones and lacks some. The profile shows around 150,000 clones, less than 70% of them singletons. Treatment noted: oral pan-JAK inhibitor, 5-10 mg twice daily. The material was CD4+ T cells sorted from blood, obtained at week 24, from a patient treated with tofacitinib. These receptors were obtained from a human donor with alopecia areata.

The sample holds a few counts of this clone. The chain couples TRBV29-1 to TRBJ2-2, with 10 bases identical to TRBD2. Trimming took 7 bases from V and 3 from J; bases not matched to a gene: 8. The CDR3 contains 15 residues. Germline V gene lookup returns CDR1 SQVTM and CDR2 ANQGSEA. The CDR3 coding sequence is TGCAGCGAACCCCTAGCGGGGGTCCACACCGGGGAGCTGTTTTTT. Translation: CSEPLAGVHTGELFF.

The J gene is TRBJ2-3, the V gene TRBV2, with a possible D match to TRBD2 (6 bases). The CDR3 has 17 residues. V lost 2 bases and J 0 bases, leaving 15 bases between the germline ends. Germline CDR1 SNHLY, CDR2 FYNNEI. Written as DNA, the CDR3 is TGTGCCAGCAGTGAAAGAGTGGGGGGTACAAGCACAGATACGCAGTATTTT. It translates to CASSERVGGTSTDTQYF.

The chain joins TRBV5-1 to TRBJ2-6; the D gene is possibly TRBD2 (5 bases). The ends were cut back, 5 bases at V and 1 base at J, with 10 bases in the middle. Germline V CDR1 and CDR2: SGHRS, YFSETQ. The CDR3 has 15 amino acids. Here the CDR3 reads CASSHPGSGANVLTF. CDR3 DNA sequence: TGCGCCAGCAGTCACCCGGGATCTGGGGCCAACGTCCTGACTTTC. Supplemented by reference TRBV5-1 and TRBJ2-6, the full variable domain reads KAGVTQTPRYLIKTRGQQVTLSCSPISGHRSVSWYQQTPGQGLQFLFEYFSETQRNKGNFPGRFSGRQFSNSRSEMNVSTLELGDSALYLCASSHPGSGANVLTFGAGSRLTVL.

This clone turned up a few times. The genes are TRBV5-6 and TRBJ1-2, with D hard to call. Germline loops: CDR1 SGHDT, CDR2 YYEEEE. V lost 3 bases and J 4 bases, leaving 10 bases between the germline ends. The CDR3 sequence is 13 residues long. The DNA for the CDR3 is TGTGCCAGCAGCTCCGGTGGGTTCTATGGCTACACCTTC. Its translation is CASSSGGFYGYTF. The full variable domain, completed using reference TRBV5-6 and TRBJ1-2, is DAGVTQSPTHLIKTRGQQVTLRCSPKSGHDTVSWYQQALGQGPQFIFQYYEEEERQRGNFPDRFSGHQFPNYSSELNVNALLLGDSALYLCASSSGGFYGYTFGSGTRLTVV.

This clone was recorded at least ten times. The chain has TRBV30 and TRBJ2-7; 10 bases match TRBD1. The germline gives CDR1 GTSNPN, CDR2 SVGIG (reference sequence). CDR3 length: 14 amino acids. CDR3 DNA: TGTGGTCTGCACTCCCGGGACAGGGGCTACGAGCAGTACTTC. Translated, it gives CGLHSRDRGYEQYF.

This clone was counted between two and nine times. V is TRBV10-3 and J is TRBJ2-5; 9 bases are a match to TRBD1. This CDR3 spans 15 amino acids. Per the germline V gene, CDR1 is ENHRY and CDR2 is SYGVKD. The trim removed 3 bases at V and 5 bases at J, leaving 7 bases unmatched. CDR3 sequence reads: CAISEQGAIRETQYF. The CDR3 DNA is TGTGCCATCAGTGAACAGGGGGCGATTCGGGAGACCCAGTACTTC.

About this clone itself: Other DNA sequences from this sample encode an identical CDR3 as well. The rearrangement links TRBV30 to TRBJ1-1, with 8 bases aligning to TRBD1. The germline V gene has CDR1 GTSNPN and CDR2 SVGIG (reference sequence). The J segment lost 1 base and the V segment lost 0 bases, leaving 1 base of the junction unmatched. This CDR3 has 14 amino acids. CDR3 protein: CAWSVTGANTEAFF. The CDR3 DNA sequence: TGTGCCTGGAGTGTGACAGGGGCGAACACTGAAGCTTTCTTT.

J is TRBJ2-5 and V is TRBV6-6; 7 bases agree with TRBD1. J lost 2 bases, V lost 6 bases, and 12 bases had no gene match. The CDR3 covers 16 residues. Germline values: CDR1 MNHNY, CDR2 SVGAGI (reference sequence). The CDR3 nucleotides read TGTGCCAGCAGCTCCAGGACAGGACCCGTGCAAGAGACCCAGTACTTC. Its protein is CASSSRTGPVQETQYF.

The V call is TRBV29-1, the J call TRBJ2-5; TRBD2 is a possible D gene (5 bases). CDR1 and CDR2 (germline): SQVTM, ANQGSEA. Trimming pared 4 bases from V and 4 bases from J, leaving 10 bases between. The CDR3 is 12 amino acids. For the CDR3, the DNA is TGCAGCGTTGGAGGGCTTGGAGAGACCCAGTACTTC. It codes for CSVGGLGETQYF.

This rearrangement joins TRBV5-6 to TRBJ2-3, with 10 bases lining up with TRBD1. This CDR3 has 17 amino acids. CDR1 and CDR2 from the germline V gene are SGHDT and YYEEEE. V trimming: 1 base; J trimming: 2 bases; junction bases outside the gene matches: 7. The CDR3 sequence: CASSLPGQGEDTDTQYF. In DNA, the CDR3 is TGTGCCAGCAGCTTGCCAGGACAGGGGGAGGACACAGATACGCAGTATTTT.

The chain joins TRBV4-2 to TRBJ2-3; D may be TRBD2 (5 bases). The CDR3 consists of 15 residues. Germline CDR1 LGHNA, CDR2 YNFKEQ. Trimming removed 3 bases at V and 6 bases at J, with 16 bases between. CDR3 sequence: CASSQRAGRGDTQYF. Written as DNA, the CDR3 is TGTGCCAGCAGCCAGCGGGCCGGACGAGGGGATACGCAGTATTTT.

The CDR3 protein is CAWIGEPPSYNEQFF. The CDR3 bases are TGTGCCTGGATAGGCGAACCCCCCTCCTACAATGAGCAGTTCTTC. J is TRBJ2-1 and V is TRBV30; D not resolved. The CDR3 sequence is 15 residues long. With 4 bases removed from V and 0 bases from J, the gap between germline ends came to 13 bases. From germline, CDR1 is GTSNPN and CDR2 SVGIG (reference sequence).

This clone was found once. The CDR3 spells CAWKPGILNNEQFF. In DNA, the CDR3 is TGTGCCTGGAAACCAGGGATATTAAACAATGAGCAGTTCTTC. The J gene is TRBJ2-1, the V gene TRBV30; possible D gene TRBD1, 5 bases. Per germline, CDR1 GTSNPN and CDR2 SVGIG (reference sequence). Trimming took off 4 bases at V and 5 bases at J, with 15 bases between the two ends. This CDR3 has 14 amino acids.